The rows below give T cell receptor beta chains drawn from one sample of a study of cytotoxic CD8 clonotypes in ibrutinib-treated CLL. Repertoires were generated with immunoSEQ multiplex PCR, while TCRdb's copy carries only in-frame clones and drops some. Counted here are about 120,000 clones, 75% to 90% occurring once; the ten biggest clones make up roughly 2%. Specimen: PBMCs, collected after 24 months of ibrutinib treatment. The receptor set was obtained from a human donor with chronic lymphocytic leukemia. The CDR3 runs from the conserved cysteine through the conserved F or W. The D gene is left open where the match is weak. Not every row has a clone size; where given, it reads once, few, many or a size class.

TRBD1 | TRBJ2-7 | . | TRBV28 | CASSLPKGAGGYEQYF | TGTGCCAGCAGTCTACCCAAGGGGGCGGGTGGCTACGAGCAGTACTTC
. | TRBJ2-7 | . | TRBV10-3 | CAISELSTGGTYEQYF | TGTGCCATCAGTGAGTTATCAACAGGTGGAACCTACGAGCAGTACTTC
TRBD1 | TRBJ2-3 | . | TRBV18 | CASSPPAGRGLTDTQYF | TGTGCCAGCTCACCCCCAGCCGGCAGGGGGCTAACAGATACGCAGTATTTT
. | TRBJ2-2 | . | TRBV5-1 | CASSLMGTGTGELFF | TGCGCCAGCAGCTTGATGGGAACGGGCACCGGGGAGCTGTTTTTT
. | TRBJ2-7 | . | TRBV6-5 | CASSYSTGRTYEQYF | TGTGCCAGCAGTTACTCGACCGGGAGAACCTACGAGCAGTACTTC
TRBD1 | TRBJ1-3 | . | TRBV30 | CAWRAGQSSGNTIYF | TGTGCCTGGAGGGCGGGACAGAGCTCTGGAAACACCATATATTTT
. | TRBJ1-1 | once | TRBV19 | CASSMAGIRDTEAFF | TGTGCCAGTAGTATGGCAGGGATTCGGGACACTGAAGCTTTCTTT
TRBD1 | TRBJ2-7 | . | TRBV5-1 | CASSLVLPTGSGDEQYF | TGCGCCAGCAGCTTGGTGTTACCGACAGGGTCTGGGGACGAGCAGTACTTC
TRBD2 | TRBJ2-1 | . | TRBV28 | CASSFSSGRRHNEQFF | TGTGCCAGCAGTTTCTCCAGCGGGAGAAGGCACAATGAGCAGTTCTTC
TRBD2 | TRBJ2-2 | . | TRBV9 | CASSVWRETGELFF | TGTGCCAGCAGCGTATGGCGGGAGACCGGGGAGCTGTTTTTT
. | TRBJ2-1 | . | TRBV28 | CASSLYESYNEQFF | TGTGCCAGCAGTTTATATGAGTCCTACAATGAGCAGTTCTTC
. | TRBJ1-2 | . | TRBV21-1 | CASSKESCERRQVF | TGTGCCAGCAGCAAAGAATCTTGTGAGCGCCGACAGGTCTTC
. | TRBJ1-6 | . | TRBV7-6 | CASSRSQGGGLNSPLHF | TGTGCCAGCAGCCGTTCTCAAGGAGGAGGACTCAATTCACCCCTCCACTTT
. | TRBJ2-7 | . | TRBV6-6 | CASSHFRPRSSYEQYF | TGTGCCAGCAGCCACTTTAGACCCCGGAGCTCCTACGAGCAGTACTTC
. | TRBJ2-7 | . | TRBV4-2 | CASSQVEVGFREQYF | TGTGCCAGCAGCCAAGTGGAGGTCGGGTTTCGCGAGCAGTACTTC
TRBD1 | TRBJ1-1 | . | TRBV27 | CASMTGGNTEAFF | TGTGCCAGCATGACAGGGGGGAACACTGAAGCTTTCTTT
TRBD1 | TRBJ1-4 | . | TRBV5-1 | CASSTTGIEKLFF | TGCGCCAGCAGCACGACAGGGATCGAAAAACTGTTTTTT
TRBD2 | TRBJ2-7 | . | TRBV19 | CARVVPHQGTRTPYEQYF | TGTGCCAGAGTAGTACCCCACCAGGGGACTAGAACCCCTTACGAGCAGTACTTC
. | TRBJ2-7 | . | TRBV7-2 | CASSSSVSSYEQYF | TGTGCCAGCAGCTCTTCAGTAAGCTCCTACGAGCAGTACTTC
TRBD2 | TRBJ2-1 | . | TRBV7-2 | CASSPLAVAYNEQFF | TGTGCCAGCAGTCCACTAGCGGTTGCCTACAATGAGCAGTTCTTC
. | TRBJ1-1 | . | TRBV9 | CASSVAGNTEAFF | TGTGCCAGCAGCGTAGCGGGGAACACTGAAGCTTTCTTT
TRBD1 | TRBJ1-5 | once | TRBV28 | CASSPQGARSNQPQHF | TGTGCCAGCAGTCCACAGGGGGCGCGGAGCAATCAGCCCCAGCATTTT